One T cell receptor (beta chain) is described in this entry. The data derive from a study of blood T cell repertoires in COVID-19. Overall study context: COVID-19 samples collected from the United States, Italy and Spain covered acute and convalescent phases.

Enrolled through a virtual design, the participants were between 18 and 89 years of age and came from 24 US areas. Cohorts were determined from participant-reported clinical history. Method: immunoSEQ multiplex PCR; TCRdb's copy keeps in-frame clones and lacks some. The sample consists of a few hundred thousand clones, around nine tenths of them appearing once. Trimming shortened V by 3 bases and J by 0 bases, and 8 bases separated the two germline ends. Germline V gene sequence: CDR1 LNHDA, CDR2 SQIVND (reference sequence). CDR3 size: 14 residues. Sample: PBMCs or T cells enriched from blood (not recorded which). The TCR sequence derives from a woman aged 50 to 60 who had recovered from COVID-19. J is TRBJ1-1 and V is TRBV19, with D possibly being TRBD1 (5 bases). CDR3 residues: CASSMGDLNTEAFF. The CDR3 DNA follows: TGTGCCAGTAGTATGGGGGACTTGAACACTGAAGCTTTCTTT.